This record looks at one T cell receptor (beta chain) sequence and its context. Sequencing was performed with immunoSEQ multiplex PCR; in TCRdb, only in-frame clones are kept and a portion is missing. The sample has around 170,000 clones, around 87% seen once. The record originates from a study of control samples from healthy donors and cancer patients. The sample was blood. The clonotype originates from a woman aged 50 to 60 in good health.

The CDR3 DNA follows: TGTGCCATCGGTAGGGGTTTCGGGGAGCTGTTTTTT. This encodes CAIGRGFGELFF. The rearrangement joins TRBV10-3 to TRBJ2-2; tentative D call: TRBD1 (5 bases). Trimming left V 8 bases short and J 7 bases short, with 11 bases between. The CDR3 covers 12 residues. Per the germline V gene, CDR1 is ENHRY and CDR2 is SYGVKD.